A single count supports the clone carrying this T cell receptor (beta chain). The authors' processing: Nucleated cell counts were estimated from reference gene primer amplification. Only in-frame clones appear in the TCRdb table, and some are missing; sequencing was by immunoSEQ multiplex PCR. For V, J and clone size, that table is used; D and trimming come from the DNA. Of around 130,000 clones in the sample, around four fifths were seen once. CDR1 is SNHLY, CDR2 FYNNEI, per germline. The V and J ends lost 6 bases and 4 bases, in that order; junction bases with no gene match: 8. The CDR3 spans 14 residues. These data originate in a study of blood T cell repertoires in COVID-19. About the research overall: From the United States, Italy and Spain came samples of acute and convalescent COVID-19. PBMCs, B-cell-depleted T cells, or T cells provided the cDNA or gDNA that made up the material.

The clonotype comes from a woman of 80 years or more with acute or convalescent COVID-19. The gene calls are TRBV2 and TRBJ1-2; 7 bases line up with TRBD1. Sample: peripheral blood. As DNA, the CDR3 is TGTGCCAGCAGGCAACAGGGGAGTAGCTATGGCTACACCTTC. Amino acid sequence: CASRQQGSSYGYTF.